The 16 T cell receptor beta chains below come from one sample, sequenced in a study of T cell responses to AZD1222 COVID-19 vaccine. The repertoire was sequenced with immunoSEQ multiplex PCR; TCRdb's copy has only in-frame clones and lacks some. The sample includes about 130,000 clones, roughly 90% seen only once; the top ten take 1.9%. The source material was peripheral blood, sampled on day 0 of AZD1222 vaccination. The receptors stem from an adult in good health.

V is TRBV20-1 and J is TRBJ2-5, with D unresolved. The germline CDR1 and CDR2 sequences are DFQATT and SNEGSKA (reference sequence). This CDR3 is built from 13 residues. V was pared by 3 bases and J by 1 base, with 9 bases between. The CDR3 bases are TGCAGTGCTAGTACGGCCGGCCAAGAGACCCAGTACTTC. Translating it yields CSASTAGQETQYF.

The DNA for the CDR3 is TGTGCCAGCGCAATTGACAGGGACACTGAAGCTTTCTTT. Translating it yields CASAIDRDTEAFF. The chain recombines TRBV27 with TRBJ1-1, with 7 bases that match TRBD1. There are 13 residues in the CDR3. V lost 8 bases to trimming and J lost 3 bases; unmatched junction nucleotides: 6. The germline CDR1 and CDR2 sequences are MNHEY and SMNVEV (reference sequence).

The V gene is TRBV5-1, the J gene TRBJ1-1; TRBD1 matches 7 bases. The CDR3 totals 15 residues. Germline-derived CDR1 and CDR2 are SGHRS and YFSETQ. The V segment lost 4 bases and the J segment 1 base; nucleotides outside the gene matches: 7. Here the CDR3 reads CASSVDRVENTEAFF. CDR3 DNA: TGCGCCAGCAGCGTAGACAGGGTGGAGAACACTGAAGCTTTCTTT.

The chain combines TRBV6-6 with TRBJ1-1, with a tentative D call TRBD1 (6 bases). CDR3 length: 15 amino acids. Germline V gene lookup returns CDR1 MNHNY and CDR2 SVGAGI (reference sequence). Trimming shortened V by 5 bases and J by 4 bases, and 17 bases separated the two germline ends. CDR3 loop: CASSPLGGLGTEAFF. CDR3 nucleotides: TGTGCCAGCAGTCCCCTGGGGGGGCTCGGCACTGAAGCTTTCTTT.

J is TRBJ1-5 and V is TRBV30; D may be TRBD1 (6 bases). The CDR3 length is 13 residues. Per germline, CDR1 GTSNPN and CDR2 SVGIG (reference sequence). V gave up 5 bases and J gave up 4 bases, with 12 bases separating them. In DNA, the CDR3 is TGTGCCTGGGCACGGGACATAAATCAGCCCCAGCATTTT. This codes for CAWARDINQPQHF.

The chain combines TRBV27 with TRBJ2-5; no clear D gene. Germline values: CDR1 MNHEY, CDR2 SMNVEV (reference sequence). The CDR3 is 14 residues long. V lost 4 bases, J lost 5 bases, and 14 bases lay in between. The CDR3 is CASSSLATEETQYF. The CDR3 nucleotides read TGTGCCAGCAGTTCGCTCGCGACCGAGGAGACCCAGTACTTC.

The chain carries TRBV4-2 and TRBJ1-3, with 7 nucleotides matching TRBD1. Germline CDR1 reads LGHNA; CDR2 reads YNFKEQ. Germline trimming cut 2 bases from V and 4 bases from J; bases unmatched to any gene: 8. This CDR3 region has 16 residues. The DNA for the CDR3 is TGTGCCAGCAGCCAACCCACTCCGGGACAGGGAAACACCATATATTTT. Translating gives CASSQPTPGQGNTIYF.

This clone was counted only a few times. V is TRBV16 and J is TRBJ1-5; D unresolved. The CDR3 length is 14 residues. Germline V gene lookup returns CDR1 KGHSY and CDR2 FQNENV. The germline V and J ends were trimmed by 0 bases and 4 bases, with 7 bases remaining between them. The CDR3: CASSQSSGNQPQHF. The CDR3 DNA follows: TGTGCCAGCAGCCAATCGTCGGGGAATCAGCCCCAGCATTTT.

The rearrangement uses TRBV27 and TRBJ1-5, with D perhaps TRBD1 (6 bases). Trimming took 5 bases from V and 7 from J, leaving 21 bases between them. The CDR3 has 16 residues. Germline CDR1 and CDR2: MNHEY and SMNVEV (reference sequence). The CDR3, as DNA: TGTGCCAGCAGTCGACTCCCGACAGGCTATGGGCAGCCCCAGCATTTT. Translating it yields CASSRLPTGYGQPQHF.

This clone was observed a single time. The rearrangement joins TRBV5-4 to TRBJ1-6; weak D call: TRBD1 (5 bases). Germline-derived CDR1 and CDR2 are SGHNT and YYREEE (reference sequence). There are 17 residues in the CDR3. The V end lost 3 bases, the J end lost 6 bases, and 19 bases lay between the germline ends. CDR3 sequence reads: CASSYAGGEVGNSPLHF. The CDR3 DNA reads as TGTGCCAGCAGCTATGCGGGGGGGGAGGTTGGTAATTCACCCCTCCACTTT. Together with reference TRBV5-4 and TRBJ1-6, the CDR3 gives the full variable domain: ETGVTQSPTHLIKTRGQQVTLRCSSQSGHNTVSWYQQALGQGPQFIFQYYREEENGRGNFPPRFSGLQFPNYSSELNVNALELDDSALYLCASSYAGGEVGNSPLHFGNGTRLTVT.

The chain carries TRBV19 and TRBJ1-1; no firm D call. This CDR3 contains 12 residues. Trimming stripped 9 bases from V and 0 bases from J, with 8 bases between. Per the germline V gene, CDR1 is LNHDA and CDR2 is SQIVND (reference sequence). The CDR3 is CASRQLNTEAFF. CDR3 DNA sequence: TGTGCCAGCCGACAACTGAACACTGAAGCTTTCTTT.

The chain combines TRBV5-1 with TRBJ2-7; maybe TRBD1 (6 bases). Germline V CDR1 and CDR2: SGHRS, YFSETQ. V lost 4 bases to trimming and J lost 3 bases, with 17 bases between them. The CDR3 runs 15 residues. The CDR3 sequence is CASSPGTPGNYEQYF. Written as DNA, the CDR3 is TGCGCCAGCAGCCCCGGGACACCCGGGAACTACGAGCAGTACTTC.

The rearrangement joins TRBV3-1 (or the pseudogene TRBV3-2) to TRBJ2-7, with unresolved D. The germline CDR1 and CDR2 sequences are LGHDT and YNNKEL (reference sequence). The CDR3 extends over 13 amino acids. The V end was cut by 0 bases, the J end by 3 bases, with 6 bases between. CDR3 sequence: CASSQDSVYEQYF. CDR3 coding DNA: TGTGCCAGCAGCCAAGATAGTGTCTACGAGCAGTACTTC.

The V and J genes are TRBV13 and TRBJ1-5; D call uncertain. This CDR3 comprises 13 residues. The V and J ends lost 2 bases and 0 bases respectively, with 2 bases between them. Germline V gene lookup returns CDR1 PRHDT and CDR2 FYEKMQ (reference sequence). The CDR3 bases are TGTGCCAGCAGCTTAACTAGCAATCAGCCCCAGCATTTT. Its translation: CASSLTSNQPQHF.

The chain carries TRBV6-5 and TRBJ1-3; D unresolved. From germline, CDR1 is MNHEY and CDR2 SVGAGI. The CDR3 totals 14 residues. The V end was cut by 6 bases, the J end by 0 bases, with 9 bases between. In DNA, the CDR3 is TGTGCCAGCAGCCGAATTAGCTCTGGAAACACCATATATTTT. The encoded protein is CASSRISSGNTIYF.

The rearrangement joins TRBV9 to TRBJ1-3; TRBD1 matches 10 bases. This CDR3 contains 15 residues. CDR1 SGDLS and CDR2 YYNGEE come from the germline V gene. Unmatched junction bases numbered 0, after V lost 0 bases and J lost 3 bases. The CDR3 sequence is CASSVGTGGGNTIYF. The CDR3 bases are TGTGCCAGCAGCGTAGGGACAGGGGGTGGAAACACCATATATTTT.